The next 27 T cell receptor beta chains were all read from a single sample in a study of blood T cell repertoires in COVID-19. Assay used: immunoSEQ multiplex PCR; TCRdb lists only in-frame clones, some missing. The table has 200,000 to 250,000 clones, 60% to 85% seen once. Sequenced material: peripheral blood. The source is a woman in her 70s with acute or convalescent COVID-19.

The chain's CDR3 is CASSGDRVAKNIQYF. The DNA for the CDR3 is TGTGCCAGCAGTGGTGATCGGGTAGCCAAAAACATTCAGTACTTC. V is TRBV2 and J is TRBJ2-4, with D hard to call. The CDR3 runs to 15 residues. Germline CDR1 and CDR2: SNHLY and FYNNEI. Trimming removed 4 bases at V and 0 bases at J, with 10 bases between.

CDR3: CASSVGGVSETQYF. Written as DNA, the CDR3 is TGCGCCAGCAGTGTAGGGGGAGTTTCGGAGACCCAGTACTTC. This chain joins TRBV10-1 and TRBJ2-5; the D gene is possibly TRBD1 (6 bases). Germline V CDR1 and CDR2: WNHNN, SYGVQD (reference sequence). V lost 4 bases, J lost 5 bases, and 14 bases lay in between. The CDR3 loop spans 14 amino acids.

The rearrangement uses TRBV30 and TRBJ1-6; D perhaps matches TRBD1 (5 bases). This CDR3 region has 14 residues. Germline V gene sequence: CDR1 GTSNPN, CDR2 SVGIG (reference sequence). V was cut by 4 bases and J by 7 bases, with 14 bases left in between. CDR3 in amino acids: CAWNFQGGNSPLHF. The CDR3, as DNA: TGTGCCTGGAATTTCCAGGGTGGCAATTCACCCCTCCACTTT.

The chain employs TRBV3-1 (or the pseudogene TRBV3-2) and TRBJ2-1; 8 bases agree with TRBD2. The CDR3 spans 17 residues. V was pared by 4 bases and J by 2 bases, with 10 bases of the junction left unmatched. Germline V gene lookup returns CDR1 LGHDT and CDR2 YNNKEL (reference sequence). The CDR3 loop is CASSPEGIGRAYNEQFF. CDR3 DNA sequence: TGTGCCAGCAGCCCGGAGGGGATCGGGAGGGCCTACAATGAGCAGTTCTTC.

The gene calls are TRBV7-9 and TRBJ1-1, with D perhaps TRBD1 (6 bases). The CDR3 totals 14 residues. Germline V lookup: CDR1 SEHNR, CDR2 FQNEAQ (reference sequence). V gave up 5 bases and J gave up 2 bases, with 12 bases separating them. The CDR3 here is CASSRGQPNTEAFF. The CDR3 region has the DNA TGTGCCAGCAGCCGGGGACAACCCAACACTGAAGCTTTCTTT.

The rearrangement joins TRBV5-5 to TRBJ2-7, with 7 bases fitting TRBD1. Germline V gene data show CDR1 as SGHKS and CDR2 as YYEKEE (reference sequence). The CDR3 contains 16 residues. V lost 1 base to trimming and J lost 4 bases; unmatched junction nucleotides: 11. CDR3 DNA sequence: TGTGCCAGCAGCTTGATTTACGGACAGGTGAAATACGAGCAGTACTTC. Translation: CASSLIYGQVKYEQYF. Full variable domain (outside the CDR3, taken from reference TRBV5-5 and TRBJ2-7): DAGVTQSPTHLIKTRGQQVTLRCSPISGHKSVSWYQQVLGQGPQFIFQYYEKEERGRGNFPDRFSARQFPNYSSELNVNALLLGDSALYLCASSLIYGQVKYEQYFGPGTRLTVT.

In this sample, this clone is medium-sized. CDR3 sequence: CASSFRLAVVYEQYF. CDR3 in DNA: TGTGCCAGCAGCTTCCGACTAGCAGTCGTTTACGAGCAGTACTTC. The chain carries TRBV5-5 and TRBJ2-7; 7 nucleotides match TRBD2. V dropped 2 bases and J dropped 4; count of bases not matched to a gene: 9. CDR1 and CDR2 (germline): SGHKS, YYEKEE (reference sequence). The CDR3 totals 15 residues.

This rearrangement joins TRBV13 to TRBJ2-7, with D possibly matching TRBD2 (6 bases). Looked up from germline, CDR1 is PRHDT and CDR2 is FYEKMQ (reference sequence). This CDR3 comprises 16 residues. Trimming shortened V by 2 bases and J by 2 bases, and 16 bases separated the two germline ends. The CDR3 DNA is TGTGCCAGCAGCTTAACGCGCGGGAAGGCGACCTACGAGCAGTACTTC. It yields the protein CASSLTRGKATYEQYF.

The chain has TRBV5-6 and TRBJ2-7; 11 bases are a match to TRBD2. J lost 5 bases, V lost 0 bases, and 10 bases had no gene match. The germline CDR1 and CDR2 sequences are SGHDT and YYEEEE. The CDR3 is made up of 17 amino acids. This chain's CDR3 is CASSLGGYSGRADEQYF. CDR3 nucleotides: TGTGCCAGCAGCTTGGGCGGATATAGCGGGAGGGCTGACGAGCAGTACTTC. The variable domain in full, completed from reference TRBV5-6 and TRBJ2-7, reads DAGVTQSPTHLIKTRGQQVTLRCSPKSGHDTVSWYQQALGQGPQFIFQYYEEEERQRGNFPDRFSGHQFPNYSSELNVNALLLGDSALYLCASSLGGYSGRADEQYFGPGTRLTVT.

The rearrangement uses TRBV18 and TRBJ2-1; D is perhaps TRBD2 (5 bases). The CDR3 contains 15 residues. Trimming removed 3 bases from V and 9 bases from J, with 18 bases in between. Looked up from germline, CDR1 is KGHSH and CDR2 is LQKENI. CDR3 protein: CASSPFEGEDSEQFF. CDR3 sequence (DNA): TGTGCCAGCTCACCGTTTGAGGGAGAGGATTCTGAGCAGTTCTTC.

This clone turned up a few times. The chain combines TRBV28 with TRBJ1-5; D gene ambiguous. The germline V gene has CDR1 MDHEN and CDR2 SYDVKM. The CDR3 is 16 residues long. V was clipped by 7 bases and J by 0 bases, with 16 bases between them. Here the CDR3 DNA reads TGTGCCAGCATTACTTTTTCTCGTGGTAGCAATCAGCCCCAGCATTTT. Encoded protein: CASITFSRGSNQPQHF.

This sequence joins TRBV3-1 (or the pseudogene TRBV3-2) and TRBJ2-1; 7 nucleotides agree with TRBD1. V lost 4 bases to trimming and J lost 5 bases; unmatched junction nucleotides: 11. Germline V gives CDR1 LGHDT, CDR2 YNNKEL (reference sequence). The CDR3 totals 16 residues. For the CDR3, the DNA is TGTGCCAGCAGCCTGCTTTTCGCAGGGGGACACAATGAGCAGTTCTTC. Protein: CASSLLFAGGHNEQFF.

J is TRBJ2-5 and V is TRBV5-6; the match to TRBD2 covers 12 bases. The CDR3 has 15 residues. Germline V gene lookup returns CDR1 SGHDT and CDR2 YYEEEE. J was trimmed by 4 bases and V by 4 bases; bases with no gene match: 5. The CDR3 sequence: CASSPSGRAGETQYF. The CDR3 DNA sequence: TGTGCCAGCAGCCCTAGCGGGAGGGCCGGAGAGACCCAGTACTTC.

This chain joins TRBV2 and TRBJ1-3; D is uncertain. V shed 2 bases and J shed 4 bases, with 21 bases lying between them. Germline V gene data show CDR1 as SNHLY and CDR2 as FYNNEI. CDR3 length equals 18 residues. The CDR3 DNA follows: TGTGCCAGCAGTGAAAGAGGAGGCTCTACTTCCCGGGGAAACACCATATATTTT. This encodes CASSERGGSTSRGNTIYF.

As concerns this clone: The same CDR3 is also encoded by other DNA sequences in this sample. CDR3 sequence (DNA): TGCGCCAGCAGCTTGGCCGGAGATTATGGCTACACCTTC. This sequence encodes CASSLAGDYGYTF. This rearrangement joins TRBV5-1 to TRBJ1-2; no definite D call. The CDR3 runs to 13 residues. V was shortened by 0 bases and J by 5 bases, with 8 bases between the two germline ends. CDR1 is SGHRS and CDR2 is YFSETQ in the germline V gene.

The gene calls are TRBV2 and TRBJ2-7; a possible D gene is TRBD1 (6 bases). CDR1 and CDR2 from the germline V gene are SNHLY and FYNNEI. The CDR3 is 15 amino acids. With 5 bases removed from V and 0 bases from J, the gap between germline ends came to 14 bases. The CDR3 nucleotides are TGTGCCAGCAGTCCTAGACAAGGGGGCTCCTACGAGCAGTACTTC. It codes for CASSPRQGGSYEQYF.

In this sample, this clone turned up a few times. This chain joins TRBV27 and TRBJ2-2, with 10 bases matching TRBD2. Germline V gene sequence: CDR1 MNHEY, CDR2 SMNVEV (reference sequence). Unmatched junction bases numbered 6, after V lost 3 bases and J lost 5 bases. The CDR3 loop spans 16 amino acids. The CDR3 sequence: CASSLRAGGGTGELFF. The CDR3 DNA is TGTGCCAGCAGTTTGAGAGCGGGAGGGGGGACCGGGGAGCTGTTTTTT.

The chain couples TRBV5-8 to TRBJ2-3; D perhaps matches TRBD1 (5 bases). Germline lookup yields CDR1 SGHTS and CDR2 YDEGEE. Trimming took 2 bases from V and 5 from J, leaving 12 bases between them. The CDR3 sequence is 14 residues long. The CDR3 here is CASSLGAKQDTQYF. CDR3 sequence (DNA): TGTGCCAGCAGCTTAGGGGCTAAGCAAGATACGCAGTATTTT.

The sample holds a few counts of this clone. The J gene is TRBJ2-7, the V gene TRBV18; 9 positions match TRBD2. Germline V lookup: CDR1 KGHSH, CDR2 LQKENI. Trimming removed 1 base from V and 0 bases from J; junction bases left unmatched: 1. The CDR3 extends over 15 amino acids. CDR3 DNA sequence: TGTGCCAGCTCACCACAGCGGGAGGTCTCCTACGAGCAGTACTTC. It specifies CASSPQREVSYEQYF.

The chain is built from TRBV4-2 and TRBJ2-1, with D maybe TRBD2 (5 bases). V was shortened by 3 bases and J by 8 bases, with 20 bases between the two germline ends. Germline V CDR1 and CDR2: LGHNA, YNFKEQ. This CDR3 has 16 residues. CDR3 amino acids: CASSHELATLSDEQFF. For the CDR3, the DNA is TGTGCCAGCAGCCATGAATTAGCGACGTTATCGGATGAGCAGTTCTTC.

The chain carries TRBV28 and TRBJ2-7, with TRBD2 identical over 12 bases. The germline V gene encodes CDR1 MDHEN and CDR2 SYDVKM. Trimming took 10 bases from V and 5 from J; bases not matched to a gene: 15. CDR3 length equals 16 residues. The CDR3 DNA follows: TGTGCCACATTCCCGGCTAGCGGGAGGGCCAGCGACGAGCAGTACTTC. It is translated as CATFPASGRASDEQYF.

This clone was counted between two and nine times. V and J are TRBV7-2 and TRBJ2-5, with D maybe TRBD2 (6 bases). The CDR3 length is 14 residues. Germline V lookup: CDR1 SGHTA, CDR2 FQGNSA. Trimming took 7 bases from V and 2 from J, leaving 14 bases between them. The CDR3 sequence: CASTTDGGQETQYF. In DNA, the CDR3 is TGTGCCAGCACTACGGACGGAGGGCAAGAGACCCAGTACTTC.

The chain employs TRBV5-1 and TRBJ2-2, with TRBD2 as a possible D gene (6 bases). CDR3 length: 12 amino acids. Germline CDR1 reads SGHRS; CDR2 reads YFSETQ. V was shortened by 5 bases and J by 5 bases, with 7 bases between the two germline ends. CDR3 in amino acids: CASREGTGELFF. In DNA, the CDR3 is TGCGCCAGCAGGGAGGGGACCGGGGAGCTGTTTTTT. Combining the CDR3 with reference TRBV5-1 and TRBJ2-2 gives the whole variable domain KAGVTQTPRYLIKTRGQQVTLSCSPISGHRSVSWYQQTPGQGLQFLFEYFSETQRNKGNFPGRFSGRQFSNSRSEMNVSTLELGDSALYLCASREGTGELFFGEGSRLTVL.

For the CDR3, the DNA is TGTGCCAGCATTCCAATAATACAGGGGGGAAGCGGCTACACCTTC. This sequence encodes CASIPIIQGGSGYTF. This chain links TRBV28 with TRBJ1-2, with 8 bases aligning to TRBD1. V was pared by 7 bases and J by 8 bases, with 15 bases of the junction left unmatched. This CDR3 spans 15 amino acids. Germline V CDR1 and CDR2: MDHEN, SYDVKM.

V usage is TRBV18 and J usage is TRBJ2-7; D perhaps matches TRBD1 (5 bases). CDR1 is KGHSH, CDR2 LQKENI, per germline. Trimming left V 1 base short and J 5 bases short, with 15 bases between. The CDR3 is 15 amino acids. CDR3 in amino acids: CASSPRGYTTDEQYF. The CDR3 coding sequence is TGTGCCAGCTCACCACGGGGCTATACCACCGACGAGCAGTACTTC. Full variable domain (rest looked up from reference TRBV18 and TRBJ2-7): NAGVMQNPRHLVRRRGQEARLRCSPMKGHSHVYWYRQLPEEGLKFMVYLQKENIIDESGMPKERFSAEFPKEGPSILRIQQVVRGDSAAYFCASSPRGYTTDEQYFGPGTRLTVT.

The count of this clone is one. Other DNA variants within this sample encode the same CDR3. The chain recombines TRBV5-1 with TRBJ1-1; D remains ambiguous. Germline CDR1 SGHRS, CDR2 YFSETQ. The CDR3 loop spans 13 amino acids. V lost 1 base and J lost 5, with 9 bases in between. CDR3 sequence reads: CASSLTGGTEAFF. The CDR3 nucleotides are TGCGCCAGCAGCTTGACGGGAGGGACTGAAGCTTTCTTT. Filled out from reference TRBV5-1 and TRBJ1-1, the complete variable domain reads KAGVTQTPRYLIKTRGQQVTLSCSPISGHRSVSWYQQTPGQGLQFLFEYFSETQRNKGNFPGRFSGRQFSNSRSEMNVSTLELGDSALYLCASSLTGGTEAFFGQGTRLTVV.

CDR3 nucleotides: TGCAGCGTCGACGGACAGGCCACAGATACGCAGTATTTT. It codes for CSVDGQATDTQYF. The chain couples TRBV29-1 to TRBJ2-3, with 7 bases aligning to TRBD1. CDR1 is SQVTM, CDR2 ANQGSEA, per germline. Trimming took 6 bases from V and 2 from J; bases not matched to a gene: 5. This CDR3 comprises 13 residues.